The source of this TCR beta chain is a study of T cells in Graves' hyperthyroidism and ophthalmopathy (dated by TCRdb to about 2019). Background for the entire study: Peripheral blood samples were taken at the time of initial diagnosis, prior to any treatment. To identify TCR V-J signatures that set the groups apart, the researchers used a discovery cohort of approximately 98 patients, made up of 43 with Graves' ophthalmopathy and 57 with stable Graves' hyperthyroidism. Whether ophthalmopathy could be predicted prospectively was tested in an independent validation cohort made up of roughly 19 hyperthyroidism patients plus 17 patients who later progressed to ophthalmopathy. The 100 discovery patients were randomly divided into training and test sets at a 7:3 ratio. The study also compared thyroid tissue and blood T-cell repertoires from several Graves' hyperthyroidism patients. Following sampling, methimazole starting at 30 mg daily was given to hyperthyroidism patients, and high-dose intravenous methylprednisolone was given to ophthalmopathy patients. According to the paper, TCR Vbeta CDR3 sequencing was carried out on approximately 140 peripheral blood samples, which came from fewer than 50 ophthalmopathy, under 85 hyperthyroidism and approximately 17 progressor patients. Broader findings and caveats from the paper: During validation, the model predicted progression to ophthalmopathy a median of roughly six months ahead of onset, with around 65% sensitivity and less than 85% specificity. Ophthalmopathy was separated from stable hyperthyroidism by a 13 V-J signature model, with around 90% sensitivity and roughly 81% specificity obtained in cross-validation and 80%/75% obtained in testing. Most expanded thyroid clonotypes (frequency above 0.001) were also detected in blood, suggesting blood repertoires may reflect thyroid immune responses. No statistical method was used to fix the sample size in advance, and group allocation was not hidden from the investigators.

With regard to this clonotype: Its antigen specificity is not known. Base qualities were left out, and no much larger clone turns up one base away.

Its CDR3 holds 15 amino acids, cysteine through phenylalanine. Of all the DNA, just the CDR3 is kept, 45 bases in frame from base 1. The germline V gene encodes CDR1 LNHDA and CDR2 SQIVND (reference sequence). V lost 5 bases and J lost 5 bases; the stretch between them is 19 bases long. Amplification of TCR beta CDR3 regions was carried out from RNA transcripts. The first round of RT-PCR for the TCR CDR3 was performed with the HTBI primer set and the Qiagen OneStep RT-PCR kit. A second multiplex PCR round built the libraries, followed by size selection and purification. The libraries were sequenced on an Illumina HiSeq2000 using paired-end 100 bp reads. The original methods were these. SOAPnuke was used to process the raw data, throwing out any read that contained adapters or uncalled bases, had a mean Phred below 15, or lacked an exact constant-primer or identifier match. COPE v1.2.5 was used to merge the high-quality paired reads, and each unique nucleotide sequence was defined as a clonotype. MiTCR v1.1 was used to align the clonotypes against IMGT TRBV, TRBD and TRBJ reference segments. Analysis was restricted to V-J combinations with a frequency above 0.0001, which covered 98% to 99.2% of repertoires. A TCS score was defined as the ratio of F50 (clonal expansion) to E x V (chaos), with BLOSUM62-based TCRdist applied between CDR3 peptides within each V-J. Welch's t-statistics and random forest reduced around 550 V-J features to 10 to 15, which were used in a naive Bayes classifier (R e1071). In TCRdb, the public reads were trimmed at Q25 with fastp and aligned with MiXCR, with productive beta chains retained. Rows are unified per CDR3 protein, each entry keeping the most common DNA and genes. Here the V and J calls rest on TCRdb's processing, not on the authors' analysis. The table for this sample lists about 290,000 distinct CDR3 sequences; about an eighth of them were counted only once. The ten largest make up approximately 7.9% of the sample.

A patient counted as having stable Graves' hyperthyroidism if no progression to ophthalmopathy occurred over 18 months of follow-up. Hyperthyroidism patients were newly diagnosed, had a disease duration of under 2 months, and were aged 18 to 65 years. Any patient with an uncontrolled infection, another autoimmune disease, pregnancy or lactation was excluded. Diagnoses were established on the basis of clinical symptoms, serum thyroxine and TRAb, thyroid ultrasound, and orbital computed tomography. PBMCs were isolated from 8 to 10 ml of fresh peripheral blood by Ficoll-Paque density gradient centrifugation. Total RNA was extracted using Trizol reagent, and RNA quality was assessed on an Agilent 2100 Bioanalyzer.

Sequencing used blood. The source is a woman aged 40 to 50 with Graves' hyperthyroidism. The receptor chain draws on TRBV19 and TRBJ2-7; the D region possibly corresponds to TRBD1 (6 bases align). The CDR3 protein is CASSPERLPGDEQYF. The nucleotides read TGTGCCAGTAGTCCCGAGAGACTCCCAGGGGACGAGCAGTACTTC.